This passage covers 3 T cell receptor beta chains from one sample sequenced in a study of cytomegalovirus exposure and HLA in healthy donors. The PCR had 60 Vbeta and 13 Jbeta primers. Libraries were prepared by immunoSEQ multiplex PCR; TCRdb keeps only in-frame clonotypes and omits some of them. Here the sample table reports 75,000 to 100,000 clones. Source material: PBMCs. All receptors derive from a woman aged 55-75 years in good health and CMV-seronegative.

This chain connects TRBV6-6 to TRBJ2-7; D perhaps matches TRBD1 (6 bases). The germline V and J ends were trimmed by 5 bases and 2 bases, with 10 bases remaining between them. Per the germline V gene, CDR1 is MNHNY and CDR2 is SVGAGI (reference sequence). The CDR3 covers 13 residues. DNA of the CDR3: TGTGCCAGCAGTCAGGACAGTCCCTACGAGCAGTACTTC. Translated: CASSQDSPYEQYF.

The gene calls are TRBV18 and TRBJ1-1; 9 bases align to TRBD1. V lost 5 bases, J lost 4 bases, and 8 bases stayed unmatched. The CDR3 covers 15 residues. The germline V gene has CDR1 KGHSH and CDR2 LQKENI. The DNA for the CDR3 is TGTGCCAGCTCAGAACAGGGGGCCGAGGGCACTGAAGCTTTCTTT. It specifies CASSEQGAEGTEAFF.

A note on this clone: Compared with germline, one end of the junction differs, possibly owing to a read error. The V call is TRBV7-7, the J call TRBJ2-7; D not certain. From germline, CDR1 is SSHAT and CDR2 FNYEAQ (reference sequence). This CDR3 is 15 amino acids long. CDR3 loop: CASSLSPTPNYEQYF. In nucleotides, the CDR3 is TGTGCTAGCAGCTTAAGTCCGACACCCAACTACGAGCAGTACTTC.